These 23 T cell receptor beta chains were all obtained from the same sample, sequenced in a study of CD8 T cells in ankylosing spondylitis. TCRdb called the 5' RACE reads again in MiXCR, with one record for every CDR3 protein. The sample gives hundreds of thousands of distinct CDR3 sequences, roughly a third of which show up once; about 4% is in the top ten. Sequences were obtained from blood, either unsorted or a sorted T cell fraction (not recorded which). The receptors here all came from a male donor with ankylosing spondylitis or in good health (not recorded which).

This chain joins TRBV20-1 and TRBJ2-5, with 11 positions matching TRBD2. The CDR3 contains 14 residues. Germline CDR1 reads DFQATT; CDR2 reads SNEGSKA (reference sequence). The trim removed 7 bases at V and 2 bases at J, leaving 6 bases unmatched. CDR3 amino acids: CSVMTSGAQETQYF. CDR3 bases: TGCAGTGTTATGACTAGCGGGGCGCAAGAGACCCAGTACTTC.

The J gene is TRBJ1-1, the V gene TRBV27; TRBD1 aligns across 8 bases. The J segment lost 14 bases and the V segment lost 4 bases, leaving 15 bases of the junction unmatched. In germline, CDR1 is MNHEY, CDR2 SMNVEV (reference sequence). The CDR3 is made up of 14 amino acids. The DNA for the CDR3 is TGTGCCAGCAGTTCGGAGACAGGGGTGCCTATGGCGTTCTTT. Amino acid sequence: CASSSETGVPMAFF.

The chain's CDR3 is CASSREDRGFNEQFF. CDR3 DNA: TGTGCCAGCAGCCGTGAGGACAGGGGTTTTAATGAGCAGTTCTTC. The chain is built from TRBV12-3 or TRBV12-4 and TRBJ2-1; TRBD1 matches at 9 bases. Trimming at V came to 6 bases and at J to 7 bases, leaving 10 bases not matched to a gene. The CDR3 extends over 15 amino acids.

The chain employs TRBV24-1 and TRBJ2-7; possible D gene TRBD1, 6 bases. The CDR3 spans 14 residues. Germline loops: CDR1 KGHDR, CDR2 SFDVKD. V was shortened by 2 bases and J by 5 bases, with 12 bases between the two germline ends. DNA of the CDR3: TGTGCCACCAGTGATTCACAGGGTTTGGACGAGCAGTACTTC. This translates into CATSDSQGLDEQYF.

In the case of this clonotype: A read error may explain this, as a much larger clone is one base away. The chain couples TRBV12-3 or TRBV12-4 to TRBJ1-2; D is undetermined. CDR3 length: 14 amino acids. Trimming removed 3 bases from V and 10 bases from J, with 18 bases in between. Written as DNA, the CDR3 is TGTGCCAGCAGTTTGTGGGAAAGGGCCAACGCCTACACCTTC. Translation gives CASSLWERANAYTF.

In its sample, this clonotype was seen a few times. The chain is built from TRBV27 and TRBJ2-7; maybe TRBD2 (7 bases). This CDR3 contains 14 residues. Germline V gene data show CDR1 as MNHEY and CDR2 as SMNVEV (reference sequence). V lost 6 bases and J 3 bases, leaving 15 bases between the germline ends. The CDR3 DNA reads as TGTGCCAGCAGCGGGGGGCCGCATAACTACGAGCAGTACTTC. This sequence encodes CASSGGPHNYEQYF.

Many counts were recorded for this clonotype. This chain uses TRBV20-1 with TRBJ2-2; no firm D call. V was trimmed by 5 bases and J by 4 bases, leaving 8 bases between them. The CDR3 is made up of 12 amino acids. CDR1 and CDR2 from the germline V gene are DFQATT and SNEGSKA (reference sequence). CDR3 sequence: CSALSLTGELFF. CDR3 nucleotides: TGCAGTGCTCTTAGCCTCACCGGGGAGCTGTTTTTT.

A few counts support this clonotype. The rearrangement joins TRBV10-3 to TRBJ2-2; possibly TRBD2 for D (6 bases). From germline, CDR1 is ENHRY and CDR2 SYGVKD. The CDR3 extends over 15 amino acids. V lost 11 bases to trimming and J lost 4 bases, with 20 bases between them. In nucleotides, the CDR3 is TGTGCCTTACGGTCAGGTGGAGGGGTCACCGGGGAGCTGTTTTTT. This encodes CALRSGGGVTGELFF.

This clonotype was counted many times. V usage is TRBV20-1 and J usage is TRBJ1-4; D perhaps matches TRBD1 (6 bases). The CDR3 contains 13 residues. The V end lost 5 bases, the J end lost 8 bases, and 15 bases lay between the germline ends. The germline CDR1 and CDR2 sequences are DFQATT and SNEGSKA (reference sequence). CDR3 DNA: TGCAGTGCTGTGTCCAGGGGAAGCGAAAAACTGTTTTTT. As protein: CSAVSRGSEKLFF.

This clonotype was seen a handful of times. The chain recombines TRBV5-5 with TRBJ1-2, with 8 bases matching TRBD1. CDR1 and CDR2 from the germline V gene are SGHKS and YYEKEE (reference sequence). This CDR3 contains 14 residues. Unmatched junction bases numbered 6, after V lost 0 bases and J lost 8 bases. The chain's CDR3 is CASSLGQGLRGYTF. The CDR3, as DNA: TGTGCCAGCAGCTTGGGACAGGGGTTAAGAGGCTACACCTTC. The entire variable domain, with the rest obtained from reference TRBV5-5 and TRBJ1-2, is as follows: DAGVTQSPTHLIKTRGQQVTLRCSPISGHKSVSWYQQVLGQGPQFIFQYYEKEERGRGNFPDRFSARQFPNYSSELNVNALLLGDSALYLCASSLGQGLRGYTFGSGTRLTVV.

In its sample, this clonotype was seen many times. The CDR3 loop is CATAEGISYEQYF. The DNA for the CDR3 is TGTGCCACCGCCGAGGGAATTTCCTACGAGCAGTACTTC. The chain employs TRBV25-1 and TRBJ2-7, with D possibly being TRBD2 (5 bases). V lost 10 bases and J 1 base, leaving 14 bases between the germline ends. The CDR3 spans 13 residues. The germline gives CDR1 MGHDK, CDR2 SYGVNS.

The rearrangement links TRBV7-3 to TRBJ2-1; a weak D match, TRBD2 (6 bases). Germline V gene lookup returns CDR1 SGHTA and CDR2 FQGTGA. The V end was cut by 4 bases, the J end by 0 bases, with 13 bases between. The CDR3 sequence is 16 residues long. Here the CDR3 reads CASSSRDSSSYNEQFF. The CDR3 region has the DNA TGTGCCAGCAGCTCCCGGGACTCGAGCTCCTACAATGAGCAGTTCTTC.

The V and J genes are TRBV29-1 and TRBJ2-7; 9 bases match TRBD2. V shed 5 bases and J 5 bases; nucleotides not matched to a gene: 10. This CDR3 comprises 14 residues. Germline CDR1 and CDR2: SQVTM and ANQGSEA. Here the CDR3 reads CSVRTGLAFHEQYF. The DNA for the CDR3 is TGCAGCGTTCGGACGGGACTAGCATTCCACGAGCAGTACTTC.

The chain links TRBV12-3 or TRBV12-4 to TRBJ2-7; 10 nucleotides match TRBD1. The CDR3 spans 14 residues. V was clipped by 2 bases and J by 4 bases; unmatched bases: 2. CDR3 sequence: CASSLTDRGYEQYF. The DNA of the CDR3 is TGTGCCAGCAGTTTAACGGACAGGGGGTACGAGCAGTACTTC.

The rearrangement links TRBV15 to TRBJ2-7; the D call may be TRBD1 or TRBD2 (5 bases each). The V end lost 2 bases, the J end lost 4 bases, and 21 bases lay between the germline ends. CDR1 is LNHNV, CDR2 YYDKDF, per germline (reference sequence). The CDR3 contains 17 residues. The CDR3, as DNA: TGTGCCACCAGCAGATCCACCGGGACCATTCACGGGTACGAGCAGTACTTC. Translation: CATSRSTGTIHGYEQYF.

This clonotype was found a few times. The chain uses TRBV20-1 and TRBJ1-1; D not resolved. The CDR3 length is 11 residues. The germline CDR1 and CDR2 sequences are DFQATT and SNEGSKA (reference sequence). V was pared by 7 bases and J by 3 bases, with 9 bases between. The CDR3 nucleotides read TGCAGTGTAACCAAGGACACTGAAGCTTTCTTT. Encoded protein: CSVTKDTEAFF.

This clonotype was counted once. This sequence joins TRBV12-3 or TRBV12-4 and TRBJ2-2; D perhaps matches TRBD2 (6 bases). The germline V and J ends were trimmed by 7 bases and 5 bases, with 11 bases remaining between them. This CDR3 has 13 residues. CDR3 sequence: CASTPRGTGELFF. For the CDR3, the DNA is TGTGCCAGCACCCCACGGGGGACCGGGGAGCTGTTTTTT.

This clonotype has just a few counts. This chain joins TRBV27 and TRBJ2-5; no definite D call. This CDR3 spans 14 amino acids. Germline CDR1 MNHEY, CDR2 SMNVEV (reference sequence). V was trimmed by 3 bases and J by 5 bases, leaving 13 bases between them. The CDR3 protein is CASSFVGNGETQYF. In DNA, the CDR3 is TGTGCCAGCAGTTTTGTGGGGAATGGGGAGACCCAGTACTTC.

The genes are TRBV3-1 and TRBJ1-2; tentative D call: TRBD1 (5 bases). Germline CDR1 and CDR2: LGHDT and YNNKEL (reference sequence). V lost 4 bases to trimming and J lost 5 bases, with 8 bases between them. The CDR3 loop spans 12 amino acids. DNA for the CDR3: TGTGCCAGCAGCCTGCAGGGATATGGCTACACCTTC. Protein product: CASSLQGYGYTF.

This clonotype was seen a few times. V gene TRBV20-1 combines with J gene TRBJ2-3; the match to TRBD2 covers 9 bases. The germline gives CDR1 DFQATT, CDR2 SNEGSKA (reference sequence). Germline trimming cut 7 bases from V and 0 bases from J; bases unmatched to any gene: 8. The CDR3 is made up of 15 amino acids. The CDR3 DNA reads TGCAGTGTGACGGAAGCGGGGGGTAGCACAGATACGCAGTATTTT. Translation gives CSVTEAGGSTDTQYF.

For the CDR3, the DNA is TGTGCCAGCAGCAGAACAATTCACAATGAGCAGTTCTTC. Translated, it gives CASSRTIHNEQFF. The V call is TRBV12-3 or TRBV12-4, the J call TRBJ2-1; D is ambiguous. Trimming removed 6 bases at V and 5 bases at J, with 11 bases between. This CDR3 has 13 residues.

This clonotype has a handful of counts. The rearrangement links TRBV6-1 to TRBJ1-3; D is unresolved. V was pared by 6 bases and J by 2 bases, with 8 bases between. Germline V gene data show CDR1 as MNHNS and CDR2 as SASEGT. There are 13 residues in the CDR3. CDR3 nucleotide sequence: TGTGCCAGCAGCCGACCCCCTGGAAACACCATATATTTT. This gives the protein CASSRPPGNTIYF.

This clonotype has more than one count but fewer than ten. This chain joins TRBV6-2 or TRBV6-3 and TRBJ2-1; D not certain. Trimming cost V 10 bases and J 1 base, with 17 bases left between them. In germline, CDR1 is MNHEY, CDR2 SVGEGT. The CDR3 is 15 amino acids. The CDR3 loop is CATTRGGRSYNEQFF. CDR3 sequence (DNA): TGTGCCACCACACGAGGTGGGCGGTCCTACAATGAGCAGTTCTTC.